Below, one T cell receptor (beta chain) is given with its context. Its antigen is undetermined. A single record per CDR3 protein comes from TCRdb applying MiXCR to the reads. The sample contains about 480,000 distinct CDR3 sequences, roughly 34% of which appear only once. These data originate in a study of T cell repertoires in cytomegalovirus infection. The wider study: An indication of both CMV infection and matching HLA type came from public TCR beta signatures.

V was pared by 3 bases and J by 10 bases, with 12 bases between. CDR3 length: 13 amino acids. The germline gives CDR1 SGHVS, CDR2 FQNEAQ. Study observations and caveats: The cumulative frequency of public TCR beta families distinguished individuals who carried CMV together with the relevant HLA. Dominant in the ex vivo response were TCR beta clonotypes restricted by HLA-C and specific for CMV.

The TCR sequence derives from a human donor in good health (CMV status not recorded). Some clones in this sample may be carry-over from other donors' samples. This sequence joins TRBV7-8 and TRBJ1-4, with a weak D call TRBD1 (6 bases). This material consisted of cultured PBMCs, taken from culture after CMV antigen stimulation. The CDR3 spells CASSLKGDGKLFF. The DNA of the CDR3 is TGTGCCAGCAGCTTGAAGGGGGACGGAAAACTGTTTTTT.